A single sample is the source of the 27 T cell receptor beta chains below, sequenced in a study of blood T cells in healthy people across ages. The authors ran a second PCR of about 7 to 11 cycles using a sample-barcoded 5' primer and a J-beta primer mix. One entry per CDR3 protein results from TCRdb running MiXCR on the 5' RACE reads. The sample lists more than 800,000 distinct CDR3 sequences; under 35% were seen once. Material: blood. The receptors were gathered from a woman aged 80 or older in good health.

V usage is TRBV24-1 and J usage is TRBJ1-2, with D possibly matching TRBD1 (5 bases). The V gene lost 7 bases and the J gene lost 3 bases, with 14 bases spanning the gap. Germline V lookup: CDR1 KGHDR, CDR2 SFDVKD. CDR3 length equals 14 residues. CDR3 sequence (DNA): TGTGCCACCAGGGAAGCAGGGACCCACTATGGCTACACCTTC. Protein product: CATREAGTHYGYTF.

To note about this clonotype: At one end, the junction sequence differs from germline, possibly due to a read error. The chain joins TRBV11-2 to TRBJ2-5, with TRBD2 matching over 11 bases. CDR1 and CDR2 from the germline V gene are SGHAT and FQNNGV. The CDR3 totals 16 residues. The CDR3 spells CAGSKTSGAYQETQYF. CDR3 sequence (DNA): TGTGCCGGCAGCAAGACTAGCGGGGCATACCAAGAGACCCAGTACTTC.

The chain links TRBV19 to TRBJ2-5; D not resolved. The CDR3 extends over 16 amino acids. The ends were cut back, 4 bases at V and 0 bases at J, with 15 bases in the middle. The V gene's germline CDR1 is LNHDA and CDR2 SQIVND (reference sequence). DNA of the CDR3: TGTGCCAGTAGTACGGTGGGCAAAGGCAACCAAGAGACCCAGTACTTC. Translating gives CASSTVGKGNQETQYF.

In the case of this clonotype: The conserved phenylalanine or tryptophan is not found at the CDR3 terminus, so this likely reflects a read error. The chain employs TRBV2 and TRBJ1-1; no clear D. Germline V gene lookup returns CDR1 SNHLY and CDR2 FYNNEI. V lost 4 bases and J lost 5, with 8 bases in between. The CDR3 runs 12 residues. The CDR3 sequence is CASSVRWTEAFV. The CDR3 DNA follows: TGTGCCAGCAGTGTCCGATGGACTGAAGCTTTCGTT.

The table lists this clonotype with many counts. This rearrangement joins TRBV5-1 to TRBJ2-1; TRBD2 agrees at 8 bases. CDR3 length: 16 amino acids. V shed 2 bases, J shed 6 bases, and the junction held 10 bases outside the gene matches. CDR1 is SGHRS and CDR2 is YFSETQ in the germline V gene. The CDR3 region is CASSFSTSGGGNEQFF. The CDR3 DNA sequence: TGCGCCAGCAGCTTTTCCACTAGCGGTGGAGGCAATGAGCAGTTCTTC.

This clonotype was detected ten times or more. The V gene is TRBV7-9, the J gene TRBJ2-4, with TRBD1 matching 8 bases. Unmatched junction bases numbered 13, after V lost 2 bases and J lost 1 base. Germline CDR1 is SEHNR and CDR2 is FQNEAQ (reference sequence). The CDR3 contains 19 residues. CDR3 sequence reads: CASSLSPPLRQGAKNIQYF. The CDR3 DNA reads TGTGCCAGCAGCTTATCTCCACCCCTACGACAGGGGGCCAAAAACATTCAGTACTTC.

This clonotype was found a few times. The chain uses TRBV12-3 or TRBV12-4 and TRBJ1-5, with 7 nucleotides matching TRBD1. The CDR3 is made up of 15 amino acids. Trimming took 3 bases from V and 4 from J; bases not matched to a gene: 6. The chain's CDR3 is CASSFSGTDNQPQHF. Here the CDR3 DNA reads TGTGCCAGCAGTTTTTCCGGGACAGATAATCAGCCCCAGCATTTT.

The table lists this clonotype with many counts. The DNA for the CDR3 is TGTGCCAGCTCCCGGGGAACCGGGACGCAGTATTTT. It translates to CASSRGTGTQYF. V and J are TRBV7-2 and TRBJ2-3; tentative D call: TRBD2 (5 bases). This CDR3 region has 12 residues. Germline V gene sequence: CDR1 SGHTA, CDR2 FQGNSA. Between the trimmed V and J ends, which lost 8 bases and 9 bases, there was a span of 15 bases.

This clonotype was counted a few times. The chain carries TRBV20-1 and TRBJ1-2; 8 bases match TRBD1. The CDR3 consists of 13 residues. Germline CDR1 reads DFQATT; CDR2 reads SNEGSKA (reference sequence). The V segment lost 4 bases and the J segment 4 bases; nucleotides outside the gene matches: 5. CDR3 DNA: TGCAGTGCTACAGGGGGCGCGTCCTATGGCTACACCTTC. Protein product: CSATGGASYGYTF.

This clonotype came up once. The rearrangement joins TRBV20-1 to TRBJ2-7; D not certain. The CDR3 has 16 residues. V lost 0 bases, J lost 0 bases, and 15 bases lay in between. CDR1 is DFQATT, CDR2 SNEGSKA, per germline (reference sequence). The CDR3 DNA follows: TGCAGTGCTAGAGATTCGCCCCTCGACTTCTCCTACGAGCAGTACTTC. Translated, it gives CSARDSPLDFSYEQYF.

This clonotype has ten or more counts. V gene TRBV5-1 combines with J gene TRBJ2-1, with 10 bases matching TRBD2. CDR1 SGHRS and CDR2 YFSETQ come from the germline V gene. The J segment lost 7 bases and the V segment lost 0 bases, leaving 7 bases of the junction unmatched. The CDR3 is made up of 16 amino acids. Written as DNA, the CDR3 is TGCGCCAGCAGCTTGGCCACTAGCGGGGATGGAAATGAGCAGTTCTTC. Protein: CASSLATSGDGNEQFF.

This clonotype has only one observation. Relative to the germline gene, one junction end is altered; a read error may explain this. The chain carries TRBV5-4 and TRBJ2-5; TRBD1 agrees at 8 bases. The length of the CDR3 is 15 residues. Germline V gene lookup returns CDR1 SGHNT and CDR2 YYREEE (reference sequence). CDR3 coding DNA: TGTGCCGGCAGCTTGAGACAGGGGTACCAAGAGACCCGGTACTTC. Its translation is CAGSLRQGYQETRYF.

Points on this clonotype: Since a much larger clone is just one base distant, this may be a read error. The V and J genes are TRBV12-3 or TRBV12-4 and TRBJ2-7, with D perhaps TRBD2 (6 bases). Between the trimmed V and J ends, which lost 2 bases and 7 bases, there was a span of 21 bases. The CDR3 covers 16 residues. The CDR3 sequence is CASSLWAGIGSNEQYF. Written as DNA, the CDR3 is TGTGCCAGCAGTTTATGGGCGGGGATTGGGTCCAATGAGCAGTACTTC.

This clonotype was counted many times. The V and J genes are TRBV3-1 and TRBJ2-3; 8 positions match TRBD2. V shed 0 bases, J shed 1 base, and the junction held 6 bases outside the gene matches. Germline CDR1 and CDR2: LGHDT and YNNKEL (reference sequence). The CDR3 loop spans 17 amino acids. This CDR3 is CASSQEGTRYRTDTQYF. Here the CDR3 DNA reads TGTGCCAGCAGCCAAGAAGGGACTAGATATCGCACAGATACGCAGTATTTT.

This clonotype was recorded many times. The chain uses TRBV7-9 and TRBJ1-2; D not resolved. The germline gives CDR1 SEHNR, CDR2 FQNEAQ (reference sequence). The V end lost 2 bases, the J end lost 3 bases, and 10 bases lay between the germline ends. This CDR3 spans 14 amino acids. The DNA for the CDR3 is TGTGCCAGCAGCTTACCGGACGGGCACTATGGCTACACCTTC. Protein sequence: CASSLPDGHYGYTF.

This clonotype was found once. This may come from a read error, since a much larger clone is one base off. The rearrangement links TRBV28 to TRBJ2-1; D is undetermined. The CDR3 runs to 15 residues. CDR1 is MDHEN and CDR2 is SYDVKM in the germline V gene. The CDR3 coding sequence is TGTGCCAGCAGCCCCCGTGCGGTTTCCTACAATGGGCAGTTCTTC. Translation gives CASSPRAVSYNGQFF.

This clonotype was counted at least ten times. This chain connects TRBV28 to TRBJ2-1; 11 nucleotides line up with TRBD2. The germline V gene encodes CDR1 MDHEN and CDR2 SYDVKM. This CDR3 contains 16 residues. The junction had 11 bases not matched to a gene; V was cut back by 6 bases and J by 7 bases. CDR3 in DNA: TGTGCCAGCAGGCGCAACATAGCGGGGGGGCTAAATGAGCAGTTCTTC. It is translated as CASRRNIAGGLNEQFF.

Worth noting for this clonotype: The junction does not match germline at one end; this may be a read error. V and J are TRBV5-1 and TRBJ2-2; 9 bases map to TRBD1. From germline, CDR1 is SGHRS and CDR2 YFSETQ. The CDR3 has 15 amino acids. The CDR3 loop reads CAGSSGQGSTGELFF. The CDR3 nucleotides read TGCGCCGGCAGCTCGGGACAGGGAAGCACCGGGGAGCTGTTTTTT.

This clonotype was detected only a few times. A read error may be the cause here, since a much bigger clone is one base away. In DNA form, the CDR3 reads TGTGCCAGCAGTTGGGACTCAGGGGCTGGGGCCAACGTCCGGACTTTC. This gives the protein CASSWDSGAGANVRTF. This chain links TRBV27 with TRBJ2-6; D possibly uses TRBD1 or TRBD2 (6 bases each). Germline CDR1 reads MNHEY; CDR2 reads SMNVEV (reference sequence). This CDR3 spans 16 amino acids.

This clonotype was counted between two and nine times. V is TRBV20-1 and J is TRBJ2-3; D might be TRBD2 (7 bases). The CDR3 sequence is 13 residues long. The germline V and J ends were trimmed by 5 bases and 1 base, with 10 bases remaining between them. CDR1 and CDR2 (germline): DFQATT, SNEGSKA (reference sequence). CDR3 bases: TGCAGTGCTGACGGGGGGCGCACAGATACGCAGTATTTT. Amino acid sequence: CSADGGRTDTQYF.

This clonotype was seen once. The rearrangement joins TRBV7-2 to TRBJ2-1; D perhaps matches TRBD2 (6 bases). Germline V gene data show CDR1 as SGHTA and CDR2 as FQGNSA. The CDR3 runs 14 residues. Trimming stripped 3 bases from V and 9 bases from J, with 15 bases between. CDR3 sequence reads: CASSFGGSGGEQFF. Written as DNA, the CDR3 is TGTGCCAGCAGCTTCGGGGGTTCCGGGGGTGAGCAGTTCTTC.

The chain carries TRBV6-6 and TRBJ1-2; D uncertain. The germline V gene has CDR1 MNHNY and CDR2 SVGAGI (reference sequence). This CDR3 region has 14 residues. Trimming cost V 10 bases and J 1 base, with 16 bases left between them. Here the CDR3 reads CATVKEGSNYGYTF. The CDR3 bases are TGTGCCACGGTTAAAGAAGGGAGTAACTATGGCTACACCTTC.

With respect to this clonotype: With a much larger clone just one base away, this may be a read error. CDR3 in DNA: TGCGGCGTTGAACAGACAGGGACGGATACGCAGTATTTT. Its translation is CGVEQTGTDTQYF. The gene calls are TRBV29-1 and TRBJ2-3, with 7 bases fitting TRBD1. Germline V gene lookup returns CDR1 SQVTM and CDR2 ANQGSEA. The CDR3 runs 13 residues.

The chain recombines TRBV6-1 with TRBJ2-3; tentatively, D is TRBD1 (5 bases). V lost 4 bases to trimming and J lost 3 bases, with 20 bases between them. CDR1 and CDR2 from the germline V gene are MNHNS and SASEGT. The CDR3 consists of 17 residues. In nucleotides, the CDR3 is TGTGCCAGCAGTGCTTTGAAGCAGGGTGGATCGACAGATACGCAGTATTTT. This codes for CASSALKQGGSTDTQYF.

The rearrangement joins TRBV28 to TRBJ1-5; 9 nucleotides agree with TRBD1. Trimming took 6 bases from V and 5 from J; bases not matched to a gene: 11. This CDR3 contains 16 residues. Per the germline V gene, CDR1 is MDHEN and CDR2 is SYDVKM. The CDR3 loop reads CASRVNRGRRDQPQHF. CDR3 coding DNA: TGTGCCAGCAGAGTCAACAGGGGGCGAAGAGATCAGCCCCAGCATTTT.

The chain joins TRBV7-9 to TRBJ2-1; 11 nucleotides agree with TRBD2. After removal of 0 bases from V and 6 bases from J, the junction contained 4 bases not matched to a gene. The CDR3 loop spans 16 amino acids. Germline V gene data show CDR1 as SEHNR and CDR2 as FQNEAQ (reference sequence). The chain's CDR3 is CASSLALLAGGNEQFF. The CDR3 region has the DNA TGTGCCAGCAGCTTAGCGCTTCTAGCGGGGGGCAATGAGCAGTTCTTC.

In the case of this clonotype: This sequence may be a read error, since a much larger clone differs from it by one base. This chain connects TRBV11-2 to TRBJ2-1; the D gene is possibly TRBD2 (6 bases). The J call is uncertain, as TRBJ2-7 better fits the DNA end. The V gene's germline CDR1 is SGHAT and CDR2 FQNNGV. The CDR3 extends over 15 amino acids. The CDR3 DNA reads as TGTGCCAGCAGGCGGGACTCTAGCTCCTACAATGAGCAGTACTTC. It is translated as CASRRDSSSYNEQYF.